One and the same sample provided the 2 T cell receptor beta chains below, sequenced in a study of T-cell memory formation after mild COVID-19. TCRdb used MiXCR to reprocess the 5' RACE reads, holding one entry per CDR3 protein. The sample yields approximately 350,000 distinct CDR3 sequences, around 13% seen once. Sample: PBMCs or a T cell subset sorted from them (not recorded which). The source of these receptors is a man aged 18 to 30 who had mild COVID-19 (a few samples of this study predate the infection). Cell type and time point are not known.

This chain's CDR3 is CASSFVGTEAFF. As DNA, the CDR3 is TGTGCCAGCAGCTTTGTGGGGACTGAAGCTTTCTTT. V usage is TRBV7-9 and J usage is TRBJ1-1; D gene uncertain. V dropped 3 bases and J dropped 5 bases, with 7 bases sitting between them. The CDR3 runs 12 residues. The germline gives CDR1 SEHNR, CDR2 FQNEAQ (reference sequence).

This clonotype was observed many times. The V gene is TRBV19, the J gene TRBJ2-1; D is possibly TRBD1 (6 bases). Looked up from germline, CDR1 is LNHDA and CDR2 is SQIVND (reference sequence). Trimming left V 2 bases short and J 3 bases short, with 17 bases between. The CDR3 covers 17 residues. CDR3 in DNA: TGTGCCAGTAGTATAAAGCCCCTCTTACAGGGCTACAATGAGCAGTTCTTC. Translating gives CASSIKPLLQGYNEQFF.